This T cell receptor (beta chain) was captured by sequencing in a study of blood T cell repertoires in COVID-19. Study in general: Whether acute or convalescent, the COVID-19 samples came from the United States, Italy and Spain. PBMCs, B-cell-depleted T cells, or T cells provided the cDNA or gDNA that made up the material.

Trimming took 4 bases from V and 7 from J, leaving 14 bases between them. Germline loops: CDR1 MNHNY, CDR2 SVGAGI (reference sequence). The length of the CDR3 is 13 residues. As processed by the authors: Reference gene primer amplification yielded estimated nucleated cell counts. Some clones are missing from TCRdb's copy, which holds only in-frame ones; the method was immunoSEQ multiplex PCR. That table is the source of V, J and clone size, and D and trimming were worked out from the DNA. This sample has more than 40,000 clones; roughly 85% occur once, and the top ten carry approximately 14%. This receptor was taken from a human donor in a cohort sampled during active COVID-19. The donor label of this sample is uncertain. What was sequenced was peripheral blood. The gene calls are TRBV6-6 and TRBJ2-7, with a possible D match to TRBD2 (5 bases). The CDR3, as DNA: TGTGCCAGCAGTTTTGGACTGACTTATGAGCAGTACTTC. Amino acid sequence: CASSFGLTYEQYF.